This T cell receptor (beta chain) was identified during a study of PD-L1 blockade in urothelial cancer. Study information: About 85% of the 29 patients were males with bladder-origin urothelial cancer. Patients had undergone 0 to 3 prior chemotherapy regimens. Median blood clonality was about 0.086, with some 89,000 unique TCRs.

This CDR3 region has 14 residues. Unmatched junction bases numbered 4, after V lost 4 bases and J lost 4 bases. CDR1 is SEHNR and CDR2 is FQNEAQ in the germline V gene (reference sequence). Every PCR received spiked-in synthetic TCR analog templates. The assay was immunoSEQ multiplex PCR, and TCRdb's table has in-frame clones only and misses some. Of 45,000 to 65,000 clones in the sample, 85% were seen once. Time point indicated: pretreatment peripheral blood. The clonotype originates from a man between 65 and 80 years old with urothelial cancer. The input for sequencing was PBMCs, taken around atezolizumab (anti-PD-L1) treatment. The chain combines TRBV7-9 with TRBJ1-2; 9 bases align to TRBD1. CDR3 residues: CASSSLDRGYGYTF. The CDR3 DNA reads TGTGCCAGCAGCTCATTGGACAGGGGCTATGGCTACACCTTC.